The T cell receptor beta chain described here comes from a study of blood T cells in healthy people across ages. The wider study: About one barcoded beta molecule per two T cells was captured by template switching.

V was clipped by 2 bases and J by 0 bases, with 11 bases between them. Germline CDR1 and CDR2: MNHEY and SMNVEV (reference sequence). This CDR3 comprises 16 residues. This clonotype has only a few counts. The authors ran a second PCR of 7 to 11 cycles using a sample-barcoded 5' primer and a J-beta primer mix. Each cDNA molecule was tagged by a template-switch adaptor that had 12 random nucleotides. Paired-end reads containing CDR3 totaled no fewer than 3 million for each sample. From the 5' RACE reads, TCRdb called clonotypes with MiXCR, one entry per CDR3 protein. The sample lists roughly 800,000 distinct CDR3 sequences, roughly 25% occurring once. This sample was also put to use in a study of T cells of mothers and their children.

This clonotype was obtained from a boy aged 10-17 years in good health. The sample consisted of blood. The chain couples TRBV27 to TRBJ2-1; D tentatively fits TRBD1 or TRBD2 (5 bases each). The CDR3 nucleotides read TGTGCCAGCAGTTTAAAGTGGGGGAGCTCCTACAATGAGCAGTTCTTC. Translated: CASSLKWGSSYNEQFF.